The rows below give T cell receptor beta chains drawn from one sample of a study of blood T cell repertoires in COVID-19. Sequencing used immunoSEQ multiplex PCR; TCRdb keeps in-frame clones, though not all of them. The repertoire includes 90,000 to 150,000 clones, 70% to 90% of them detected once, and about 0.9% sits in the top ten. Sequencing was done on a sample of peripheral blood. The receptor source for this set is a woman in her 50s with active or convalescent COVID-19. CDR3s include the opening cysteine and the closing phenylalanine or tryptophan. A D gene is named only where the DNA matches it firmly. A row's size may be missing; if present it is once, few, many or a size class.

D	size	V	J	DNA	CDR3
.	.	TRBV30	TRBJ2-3	TGTGCCTGGAGTATTTACACAGATACGCAGTATTTT	CAWSIYTDTQYF
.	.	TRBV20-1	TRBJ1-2	TGCAGTGCAAAACAGGAGGGCTACACCTTC	CSAKQEGYTF
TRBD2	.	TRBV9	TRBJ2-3	TGTGCCAGCACTAGCGGGAGGGCTTCAGATACGCAGTATTTT	CASTSGRASDTQYF
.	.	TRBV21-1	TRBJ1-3	TGTGCCAGCAGCAAAAGGCGGAACACCATATATTTT	CASSKRRNTIYF
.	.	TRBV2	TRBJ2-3	TGTGCCAGCAGGGAGAATACAGATACGCAGTATTTT	CASRENTDTQYF
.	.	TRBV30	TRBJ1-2	TGTGCCTGGGGAGGCGAGGGGGACTATGGCTACACCTTC	CAWGGEGDYGYTF
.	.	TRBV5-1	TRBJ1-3	TGCGCCAGCAGCTTATCAGGGGACCGAAACACCATATATTTT	CASSLSGDRNTIYF
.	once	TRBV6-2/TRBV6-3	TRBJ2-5	TGTGCCAGCAGTTACCACGGAGGCGAGGAGACCCAGTACTTC	CASSYHGGEETQYF
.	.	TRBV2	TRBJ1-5	TGTGCCTCGCGACTAGCTAATCAGCCCCAGCATTTT	CASRLANQPQHF
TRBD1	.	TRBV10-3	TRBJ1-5	TGTGCCTCTCGACAGGGCAATAGCAATCAGCCCCAGCATTTT	CASRQGNSNQPQHF
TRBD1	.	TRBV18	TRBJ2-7	TGTGCCAGCTCACAAGGACAGGGACCCTACGAGCAGTACTTC	CASSQGQGPYEQYF
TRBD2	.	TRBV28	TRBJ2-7	TGTGCCAGCAGTTTATGGGGGACTAGCGCCTCCTACGAGCAGTACTTC	CASSLWGTSASYEQYF
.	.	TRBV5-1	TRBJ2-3	TGCGCCAGCAGCTTGGGGGGCCTCACAGATACGCAGTATTTT	CASSLGGLTDTQYF
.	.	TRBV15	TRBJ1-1	TGTGCCACCAGCAACCGCTTAGAGAAGAACACTGAAGCTTTCTTT	CATSNRLEKNTEAFF
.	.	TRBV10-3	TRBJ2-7	TGTGCCATCAGTGAAGAATTAGACGGGAAGCAGTACTTC	CAISEELDGKQYF
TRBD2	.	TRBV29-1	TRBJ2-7	TGCAGCGTCGCCGATACTAGCGGGAGTACGATAACAACCTACGAGCAGTACTTC	CSVADTSGSTITTYEQYF
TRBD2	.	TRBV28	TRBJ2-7	TGTGCCAGCAGGCTTCCGGGGGGGGCCACCTACGAGCAGTACTTC	CASRLPGGATYEQYF
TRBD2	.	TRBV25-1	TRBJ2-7	TGTGCCAGCAGTGCGGTTCGCGGGAGGGCGGGCGAGCAGTACTTC	CASSAVRGRAGEQYF
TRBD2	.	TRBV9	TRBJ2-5	TGTGCCAGCAGCCCGCGGACTAGCGGGATGTACCAAGAGACCCAGTACTTC	CASSPRTSGMYQETQYF
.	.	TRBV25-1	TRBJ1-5	TGTGCCAGCAGTGAATCTGGGTCAGGACAGCCCCAGCATTTT	CASSESGSGQPQHF
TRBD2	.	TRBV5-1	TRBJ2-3	TGCGCCAGCAGCTCTAGCGGGATAGGGAATACGCAGTATTTT	CASSSSGIGNTQYF
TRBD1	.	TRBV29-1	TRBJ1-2	TGCAGCGGAAAGGGGGCGGATGGCTACACCTTC	CSGKGADGYTF
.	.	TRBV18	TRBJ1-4	TGTGCCAGCTCACTTCGTCCGGGGTTGACTAATGAAAAACTGTTTTTT	CASSLRPGLTNEKLFF
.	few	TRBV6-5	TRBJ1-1	TGTGCCAGCACTCTTCGGAGGGGCAGGGAAGCTTTCTTT	CASTLRRGREAFF
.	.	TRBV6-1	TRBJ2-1	TGTGCCAGCAGTGAAGCCCCGAGGATTCGTCCCTACAATGAGCAGTTCTTC	CASSEAPRIRPYNEQFF
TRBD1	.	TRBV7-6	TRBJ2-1	TGTGCCAGCAGCCCGCGGGGACAGGGGGCACACAATGAGCAGTTCTTC	CASSPRGQGAHNEQFF
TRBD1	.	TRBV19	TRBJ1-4	TGTGCCAGTTTCATTGGGGACAGGAGGGGCACTAATGAAAAACTGTTTTTT	CASFIGDRRGTNEKLFF
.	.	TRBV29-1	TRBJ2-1	TGCAGCGTTGAAGCGGCGGGATGGTATGAGCAGTTCTTC	CSVEAAGWYEQFF
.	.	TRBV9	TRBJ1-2	TGTGCCAGCAGCGCCCACTCCCCACTCCCGTATGGCTACACCTTC	CASSAHSPLPYGYTF
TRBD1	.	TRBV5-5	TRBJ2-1	TGTGCCAGCAGCTTGCGAGACAGGGTGGGCCTGGGGTCCTACAATGAGCAGTTCTTC	CASSLRDRVGLGSYNEQFF
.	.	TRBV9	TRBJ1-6	TGTGCCAGCAGCGTAGAAGGGGGGGGCTATAATTCACCCCTCCACTTT	CASSVEGGGYNSPLHF
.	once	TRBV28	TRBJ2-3	TGTGCCAGCAGTCTAGTAGTGGATACGCAGTATTTT	CASSLVVDTQYF
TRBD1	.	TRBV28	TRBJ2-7	TGCGCCAGCAGTTCAGCGCCTCCGGGACAGAGCTTC	CASSSAPPGQSF
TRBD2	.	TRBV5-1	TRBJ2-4	TGCGCCAGCAGCCCCGGGCCTAGCGGGATAGAAAACATTCAGTACTTC	CASSPGPSGIENIQYF
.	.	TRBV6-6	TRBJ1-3	TGTGCCAGCAGAACCGGGGCCGACGGAGGGACCATATATTTT	CASRTGADGGTIYF
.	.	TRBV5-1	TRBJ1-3	TGCGCCAGCAGCTTGGGGCAGGGGGGAAACACCATATATTTT	CASSLGQGGNTIYF
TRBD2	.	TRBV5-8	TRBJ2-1	TGTGCCAGCAGCTTGCGGACTAGCGGGGCTTACAATGAGCAGTTCTTC	CASSLRTSGAYNEQFF
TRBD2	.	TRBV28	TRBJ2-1	TGTGCCAGCAGAGGTCCGGGACTAGCGGCCCTCGGTGAGCAGTTCTTC	CASRGPGLAALGEQFF
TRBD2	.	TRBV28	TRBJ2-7	TGTGCCAGCAGTCCCCCCCGGACTAGCCACTACGAGCAGTACTTC	CASSPPRTSHYEQYF
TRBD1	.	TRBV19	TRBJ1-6	TGTGCCAGTAGGACGACAGGGAGAGGTGCCATCAGCCCCCTCCACTTT	CASRTTGRGAISPLHF
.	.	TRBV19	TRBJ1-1	TGTGCCAGTAGCTTGGGAGCCCGGGGGGGATCTGAAGCTTTCTTT	CASSLGARGGSEAFF
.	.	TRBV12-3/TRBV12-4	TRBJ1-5	TGTGCCAGCAGTTTTGAGGGACAACAGCCCCAGCATTTT	CASSFEGQQPQHF
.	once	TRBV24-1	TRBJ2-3	TGTGCCACCAGTGATGCTCAGGGGGGAAGAACAGATACGCAGTATTTT	CATSDAQGGRTDTQYF
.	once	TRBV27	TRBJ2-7	TGTGCCAGCAGTCCAGGGCTCGGGGGCTACGAGCAGTACTTC	CASSPGLGGYEQYF
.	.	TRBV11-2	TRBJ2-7	TGTGCCAGCAGCTTATTTCCTAGCGTGTCCTACGAGCAGTACTTC	CASSLFPSVSYEQYF
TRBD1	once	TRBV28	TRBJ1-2	TGTGCCAGCAGCTATTCCCGGACAGGGGGCTATGGCTACACCTTC	CASSYSRTGGYGYTF
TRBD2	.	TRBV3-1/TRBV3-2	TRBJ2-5	TGTGCCAGCAGCCAAGGGGAGGGCCAGTACTTC	CASSQGEGQYF
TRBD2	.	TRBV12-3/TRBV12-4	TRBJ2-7	TGTGCCAGCAGTTTACGCGGGAGCTACGAGCAGTACTTC	CASSLRGSYEQYF
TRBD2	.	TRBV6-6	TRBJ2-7	TGTGCCAGCAGTTACGCCCCGAGCGGGACCTCCTACGAGCAGTACTTC	CASSYAPSGTSYEQYF
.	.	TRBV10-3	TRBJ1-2	TGTGCCATCAGTTCGGTGAACTATGGCTACACCTTC	CAISSVNYGYTF
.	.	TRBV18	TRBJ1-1	TGTGCCAGCTCGAAATCCAGGGACACTGAAGCTTTCTTT	CASSKSRDTEAFF
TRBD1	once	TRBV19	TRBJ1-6	TGTGCCAGTAGTATAATAGCCTCCGACAGGGGGTTTAATTCACCCCTCCACTTT	CASSIIASDRGFNSPLHF